A single sample is the source of the 26 T cell receptor beta chains below, sequenced in a study of neoadjuvant anti-PD-1 for oral cavity cancer. The assay was immunoSEQ multiplex PCR, and TCRdb's table has in-frame clones only and misses some. This table holds 15,000 or so clones, just over 70% found once. The sample in question was PBMCs, obtained before nivolumab (anti-PD-1) treatment. All receptors derive from a person between 35 and 79 years old with oral cavity squamous cell carcinoma.

This rearrangement joins TRBV6-6 to TRBJ2-7; TRBD1 matches 10 bases. CDR1 MNHNY and CDR2 SVGAGI come from the germline V gene (reference sequence). The CDR3 has 14 residues. The junction had 8 bases not matched to a gene; V was cut back by 5 bases and J by 7 bases. CDR3 nucleotide sequence: TGTGCCAGCAGTAAAACCGGGACAGGGGAAGAGCAGTACTTC. The encoded protein is CASSKTGTGEEQYF.

This clone showed up just a few times. The chain's CDR3 is CASSLNRETQYF. DNA for the CDR3: TGTGCCAGCAGCTTAAATAGGGAGACCCAGTACTTC. The rearrangement joins TRBV7-2 to TRBJ2-5; D remains ambiguous. The germline V and J ends were trimmed by 2 bases and 5 bases, with 6 bases remaining between them. Germline loops: CDR1 SGHTA, CDR2 FQGNSA. CDR3 length equals 12 residues. Drawing the rest from reference TRBV7-2 and TRBJ2-5, the complete variable domain is GAGVSQSPSNKVTEKGKDVELRCDPISGHTALYWYRQSLGQGLEFLIYFQGNSAPDKSGLPSDRFSAERTGGSVSTLTIQRTQQEDSAVYLCASSLNRETQYFGPGTRLLVL.

The chain uses TRBV6-5 and TRBJ1-2; no reliable D call. The CDR3 consists of 14 residues. CDR1 and CDR2 (germline): MNHEY, SVGAGI. V was pared by 0 bases and J by 4 bases, with 9 bases between. The DNA of the CDR3 is TGTGCCAGCAGTTACTCGCCGGAGGGCTATGGCTACACCTTC. Its protein is CASSYSPEGYGYTF.

The gene calls are TRBV6-1 and TRBJ1-2; no definite D call. V was clipped by 8 bases and J by 5 bases, with 18 bases between them. This CDR3 has 14 amino acids. The V gene's germline CDR1 is MNHNS and CDR2 SASEGT. Written as DNA, the CDR3 is TGTGCCAGCGGGCAAGAGCGGGCGGCTTATGGCTACACCTTC. This translates into CASGQERAAYGYTF.

The chain couples TRBV6-5 to TRBJ1-2; D may be TRBD1 (6 bases). CDR1 MNHEY and CDR2 SVGAGI come from the germline V gene. The CDR3 length is 14 residues. V shed 6 bases and J shed 4 bases, with 15 bases lying between them. CDR3 sequence: CASSNQGIGYGYTF. CDR3 DNA sequence: TGTGCCAGCAGCAACCAGGGGATCGGCTATGGCTACACCTTC.

The rearrangement links TRBV28 to TRBJ1-3; perhaps TRBD1 as D (5 bases). V lost 5 bases and J lost 7, with 18 bases in between. The CDR3 consists of 15 residues. CDR1 and CDR2 (germline): MDHEN, SYDVKM. The CDR3 protein is CASSPPAGWSNTIYF. CDR3 bases: TGTGCCAGCAGTCCTCCAGCAGGGTGGAGTAACACCATATATTTT.

Worth noting for this clone: The germline gene is not matched at one end of the junction; a read error may be the cause. The chain is built from TRBV19 and TRBJ1-2; D is uncertain. The CDR3 spans 14 residues. Germline CDR1 LNHDA, CDR2 SQIVND (reference sequence). The CDR3 DNA sequence: TGTGCCAGCAGTATTAAGGGCAGCTACTATGGCTACACCTTC. It specifies CASSIKGSYYGYTF.

The rearrangement joins TRBV5-6 to TRBJ1-1; the match to TRBD1 covers 8 bases. The CDR3 covers 17 residues. CDR1 and CDR2 from the germline V gene are SGHDT and YYEEEE. The trim removed 0 bases at V and 4 bases at J, leaving 11 bases unmatched. CDR3 region: CASSLAAGGLFGTEAFF. The CDR3 nucleotides are TGTGCCAGCAGCTTGGCCGCAGGGGGCCTTTTTGGCACTGAAGCTTTCTTT.

The chain couples TRBV5-1 to TRBJ2-2; D could derive from TRBD1 or TRBD2 (5 bases each). The V end lost 4 bases, the J end lost 5 bases, and 15 bases lay between the germline ends. Germline loops: CDR1 SGHRS, CDR2 YFSETQ. The CDR3 sequence is 15 residues long. CDR3 nucleotides: TGCGCCAGCAGCCCGGCCGGGACCCCAACCGGGGAGCTGTTTTTT. Translated: CASSPAGTPTGELFF. Full variable domain (remainder filled in from reference TRBV5-1 and TRBJ2-2): KAGVTQTPRYLIKTRGQQVTLSCSPISGHRSVSWYQQTPGQGLQFLFEYFSETQRNKGNFPGRFSGRQFSNSRSEMNVSTLELGDSALYLCASSPAGTPTGELFFGEGSRLTVL.

The V call is TRBV11-2, the J call TRBJ2-1, with 7 bases fitting TRBD1. This CDR3 spans 13 amino acids. CDR1 and CDR2 (germline): SGHAT, FQNNGV. V trimming: 8 bases; J trimming: 2 bases; junction bases outside the gene matches: 3. CDR3: CASRDSAYNEQFF. In DNA, the CDR3 is TGTGCCAGCCGGGACAGCGCCTACAATGAGCAGTTCTTC.

The V call is TRBV7-6, the J call TRBJ2-7; D is ambiguous. Trimming removed 0 bases at V and 6 bases at J, with 9 bases between. The CDR3 is 13 residues long. Germline-derived CDR1 and CDR2 are SGHVS and FNYEAQ. CDR3 sequence (DNA): TGTGCCAGCAGCTTAGCGGGAAACCTCGAGCAGTACTTC. Amino acids: CASSLAGNLEQYF.

This clone was counted only a few times. The rearrangement uses TRBV19 and TRBJ2-7, with TRBD1 matching over 10 bases. The germline V gene encodes CDR1 LNHDA and CDR2 SQIVND (reference sequence). This CDR3 has 14 amino acids. The V and J ends lost 8 bases and 6 bases, in that order; junction bases with no gene match: 10. The CDR3 loop reads CASLFRDRGREQYF. The CDR3 nucleotides read TGTGCCAGTTTATTTAGGGACAGGGGTCGCGAGCAGTACTTC.

The CDR3: CASSVGQGSRNEQFF. CDR3 in DNA: TGTGCCAGCAGCGTAGGACAGGGGAGTCGGAATGAGCAGTTCTTC. This sequence joins TRBV9 and TRBJ2-1, with 8 bases lining up with TRBD1. This CDR3 is built from 15 residues. The V segment lost 0 bases and the J segment 7 bases; nucleotides outside the gene matches: 6. CDR1 SGDLS and CDR2 YYNGEE come from the germline V gene.

This chain joins TRBV6-5 and TRBJ1-5; 9 bases fit TRBD1. The V gene end was trimmed by 2 bases and the J gene end by 4 bases; junction bases not matched to a gene: 3. Germline values: CDR1 MNHEY, CDR2 SVGAGI. The CDR3 is made up of 15 amino acids. The CDR3 DNA is TGTGCCAGCAGTTACGGAGGGACAGGGAATCAGCCCCAGCATTTT. Amino acid sequence: CASSYGGTGNQPQHF.

This clone was seen more than once but under ten times. The V gene is TRBV2, the J gene TRBJ1-5; D is perhaps TRBD1 (5 bases). The germline V gene has CDR1 SNHLY and CDR2 FYNNEI. V gave up 3 bases and J gave up 8 bases, with 8 bases separating them. This CDR3 comprises 12 residues. The CDR3 DNA sequence: TGTGCCAGCAGTGAGGGGCAAGAGCCCCAGCATTTT. It encodes CASSEGQEPQHF.

This rearrangement joins TRBV9 to TRBJ2-1, with 12 bases identical to TRBD2. CDR1 is SGDLS and CDR2 is YYNGEE in the germline V gene. The junction had 12 bases not matched to a gene; V was cut back by 4 bases and J by 13 bases. The CDR3 length is 15 residues. The CDR3 loop is CASSTSPSSGRAQFF. For the CDR3, the DNA is TGTGCCAGCAGCACCTCCCCCTCTAGCGGGAGGGCCCAGTTCTTC.

The chain joins TRBV6-5 to TRBJ2-7; TRBD2 is a possible D gene (5 bases). The CDR3 has 14 amino acids. Germline values: CDR1 MNHEY, CDR2 SVGAGI. Deletions cut 5 bases from V and 5 bases from J, with 16 bases between. The CDR3 DNA reads TGTGCCAGCAGTGAGCGGAGAGGCCGAGACGAGCAGTACTTC. Translating it yields CASSERRGRDEQYF.

The chain recombines TRBV2 with TRBJ1-3, with D hard to call. This CDR3 contains 13 residues. V lost 4 bases, J lost 0 bases, and 4 bases lay in between. Germline values: CDR1 SNHLY, CDR2 FYNNEI. The DNA of the CDR3 is TGTGCCAGCAGTGCCATCTCTGGAAACACCATATATTTT. Protein product: CASSAISGNTIYF.

A few counts support this clone. This rearrangement joins TRBV6-6 to TRBJ2-1, with D hard to call. Trimming cost V 8 bases and J 3 bases, with 5 bases left between them. Per germline, CDR1 MNHNY and CDR2 SVGAGI (reference sequence). CDR3 length: 11 residues. The CDR3 bases are TGTGCCAGCCGGCGCTACAATGAGCAGTTCTTC. Its protein is CASRRYNEQFF.

The rearrangement joins TRBV28 to TRBJ1-5; D not resolved. CDR3 length equals 13 residues. Germline CDR1 is MDHEN and CDR2 is SYDVKM. Between the trimmed V and J ends, which lost 6 bases and 7 bases, there was a span of 13 bases. CDR3 sequence (DNA): TGTGCCAGCAGCCAGCCGGTAGGGCAGCCCCAGCATTTT. Translation: CASSQPVGQPQHF.

This clone turned up a few times. CDR3 region: CAWSVRDGRGVLGTKETQYF. CDR3 coding DNA: TGTGCCTGGAGTGTACGGGATGGGCGGGGTGTCCTTGGGACTAAAGAGACCCAGTACTTC. This chain joins TRBV30 and TRBJ2-5, with TRBD2 matching over 7 bases. Germline V gene lookup returns CDR1 GTSNPN and CDR2 SVGIG (reference sequence). The J segment lost 3 bases and the V segment lost 0 bases, leaving 22 bases of the junction unmatched. The CDR3 is made up of 20 amino acids.

The chain is built from TRBV7-8 and TRBJ1-4; D perhaps matches TRBD1 (5 bases). The CDR3 is 19 amino acids. CDR1 is SGHVS and CDR2 is FQNEAQ in the germline V gene. Trimming left V 5 bases short and J 1 base short, with 23 bases between. The DNA of the CDR3 is TGTGCCAGCAGCCCCGGGGGTAGGGGTTGGTCGATAACTAATGAAAAACTGTTTTTT. Its protein product is CASSPGGRGWSITNEKLFF. The complete variable domain, with remaining parts taken from reference TRBV7-8 and TRBJ1-4, reads GAGVSQSPRYKVAKRGQDVALRCDPISGHVSLFWYQQALGQGPEFLTYFQNEAQLDKSGLPSDRFFAERPEGSVSTLKIQRTQQEDSAVYLCASSPGGRGWSITNEKLFFGSGTQLSVL.

The genes are TRBV6-1 and TRBJ2-2; no reliable D call. CDR3 length: 14 residues. Trimming shortened V by 7 bases and J by 1 base, and 10 bases separated the two germline ends. CDR1 and CDR2 (germline): MNHNS, SASEGT. For the CDR3, the DNA is TGTGCCAGCACTCGAAGCAGGAACACCGGGGAGCTGTTTTTT. Translated, it gives CASTRSRNTGELFF.

This chain links TRBV30 with TRBJ1-1; D unresolved. The CDR3 loop spans 11 amino acids. V shed 1 base and J shed 8 bases, with 8 bases lying between them. Germline V gene lookup returns CDR1 GTSNPN and CDR2 SVGIG (reference sequence). Here the CDR3 DNA reads TGTGCCTGGAGTGAGATAGTAGAAGCTTTCTTT. This translates into CAWSEIVEAFF.

The rearrangement links TRBV6-5 to TRBJ2-5; weak D call: TRBD1 (6 bases). Trimming removed 4 bases from V and 5 bases from J, with 20 bases in between. The germline gives CDR1 MNHEY, CDR2 SVGAGI. This CDR3 region has 16 residues. The CDR3 DNA sequence: TGTGCCAGCAGTTCTTCCCGGGGCAGGGGTGCGGAGACCCAGTACTTC. Residues: CASSSSRGRGAETQYF.

The chain carries TRBV27 and TRBJ2-1; 8 bases match TRBD2. There are 18 residues in the CDR3. V lost 4 bases to trimming and J lost 3 bases; unmatched junction nucleotides: 14. Per germline, CDR1 MNHEY and CDR2 SMNVEV (reference sequence). The CDR3 nucleotides read TGTGCCAGCAGTTCCCCTAGGGTCCTAGCGGGCAACTACAATGAGCAGTTCTTC. Its translation is CASSSPRVLAGNYNEQFF.